The clone carrying this TCR beta chain appeared a few times. Its antigen is unknown. These data belong to a study of blood T cells in healthy people across ages. Study conclusions and caveats: Per million T cells, the diversity of TCR beta decreased roughly linearly as age advanced.

Each sample gave at least 7 million isolated PBMCs. Sample-barcoded 5' priming and a J-beta primer mix drove a second PCR of roughly 6 to 12 cycles. From the 5' RACE reads, TCRdb called clonotypes with MiXCR, one entry per CDR3 protein. Among 1.5 million to 2 million distinct CDR3 sequences, roughly 30% were seen once, and the ten largest hold less than 9.5%. The CDR3 is made up of 15 amino acids. Looked up from germline, CDR1 is SGHKS and CDR2 is YYEKEE (reference sequence). V was clipped by 4 bases and J by 5 bases, with 17 bases between them. The source of this sequence is a woman in her 30s in good health. Material: blood. The chain uses TRBV5-5 and TRBJ2-3, with D maybe TRBD2 (6 bases). The CDR3 DNA is TGTGCCAGCAGCCAGCGGGCCCAGCCTGGAGATACGCAGTATTTT. Translated: CASSQRAQPGDTQYF.